Reported below is one T cell receptor (beta chain). The antigen it recognizes is unknown. Without the conserved terminal phenylalanine or tryptophan, this CDR3 likely stems from a read error. High-throughput TCR beta sequencing profiled peripheral blood CD8+ and CD4+ T cells from healthy donors, Susac syndrome patients and multiple sclerosis patients. The multiple sclerosis controls were treatment-naive patients who had stable or active relapsing-remitting disease and met the revised McDonald criteria. CD8+ TEMRA cells were enriched by FACS, while bulk CD8+ and CD4+ T cells were purified by magnetic negative isolation. Blood was collected in EDTA tubes and processed within 24 hours, with PBMCs isolated through density gradient centrifugation. PBMCs intended for TCR sequencing were cryopreserved in liquid nitrogen and thawed later in a water bath at 37 degrees C. The sorted or isolated CD4+, CD8+ and CD8+ TEMRA cells had a purity of 90% or higher.

The sample comes from a study of CD8 T cells in Susac syndrome (dated by TCRdb to the late 2010s). In the study overall: Whether CD8+ T cell activation and differentiation in Susac syndrome was antigen driven was tested using repertoire sequencing. What the work shows at the level of the full study, not this receptor alone: The TCR sequencing and HLA analysis was acknowledged to have included a relatively small number of individuals.

RNA was extracted with the RNeasy kit and roughly 0.5 to 1 ug was reverse transcribed using random hexamers. The immunoSEQ multiplex PCR assay, which covers 54 Vbeta and 13 Jbeta segments, was used to amplify TCR beta CDR3 regions. PCR amplification bias was corrected using a synthetic template baseline for primer optimization and computational correction. Under the source paper's analysis protocol: Reads were annotated to V, D and J genes according to IMGT and were analyzed with immunoSEQ Analyzer, with only productive sequences retained. Clonality was calculated as one minus the Shannon entropy normalized by log2 of the number of productive unique sequences. For each patient and control, public and private clones were evaluated within the 100 most prevalent clones. Clones were defined as Susac-specific when absent from the healthy and MS cohorts, from 1052 published viral clones and from other ImmuneACCESS disease sequences. TCRdb trimmed the raw reads at Q25, called clones with MiXCR and kept productive beta chains. Records with the same CDR3 protein are collapsed into one entry carrying the most frequent genes and DNA. TCRdb's processing, not the authors' own work, is the source of the V and J calls. The sample table lists over 150,000 distinct CDR3 sequences, about 94% of them with a count of one. Together, the top ten hold around 0.1% of the sample.

For CDR1 and CDR2, the germline V gene lists SGDLS and YYNGEE. The V end loses 2 bases and the J end loses 7 bases, and a stretch of 19 bases separates them. A total of 17 residues make up the CDR3, ends included. Only CDR3 DNA is held: 51 bases, read in frame from base 1. Recombination joined TRBV9 with TRBJ1-6, with a weak D call of TRBD1 (6 bases match). This clonotype originated in a human donor with multiple sclerosis. Sample: CD4+ T cells from PBMCs. The CDR3 reads as follows: CASSVLPSGTSNSPLHL. The DNA sequence reads TGTGCCAGCAGCGTTCTGCCTTCCGGGACATCCAATTCACCCCTCCACCTT.